One and the same sample provided the 13 T cell receptor beta chains below, sequenced in a study of identical twins. TCRdb fed the 5' RACE reads into MiXCR, producing one record per CDR3 protein. The sample carries approximately 890,000 distinct CDR3 sequences, roughly an eighth recorded once. This sample was also put to use in a study of yellow fever vaccine responses in identical twins.

Input material: PBMCs. Every receptor here comes from a woman aged 18-29 years in good health.

Regarding this clonotype: As the CDR3 is not closed by the conserved phenylalanine or tryptophan, this likely results from a read error. The chain links TRBV4-2 to TRBJ2-7; D possibly uses TRBD1 or TRBD2 (5 bases each). Deletions cut 1 base from V and 1 base from J, with 17 bases between. The CDR3 spans 17 residues. Germline V gene data show CDR1 as LGHNA and CDR2 as YNFKEQ. CDR3 coding DNA: TGTGCCAGCAGCCAAGGCCCCCGGGGCGCGGAGTCCTACGAGCAGTACATC. Protein: CASSQGPRGAESYEQYI.

The chain links TRBV3-1 to TRBJ2-1; 10 bases fit TRBD2. CDR1 LGHDT and CDR2 YNNKEL come from the germline V gene (reference sequence). Trimming cost V 5 bases and J 7 bases; bases outside gene matches: 8. The CDR3 loop spans 15 amino acids. CDR3 residues: CASSDLAGARNEQFF. In DNA form, the CDR3 reads TGTGCCAGCAGCGACCTAGCGGGAGCTCGAAATGAGCAGTTCTTC.

The table lists this clonotype with a few counts. The gene calls are TRBV7-8 and TRBJ1-5; the D is unclear. Germline V CDR1 and CDR2: SGHVS, FQNEAQ. The CDR3 totals 14 residues. Trimming stripped 5 bases from V and 3 bases from J, with 11 bases between. CDR3 in amino acids: CASSLTGINQPQHF. CDR3 DNA: TGTGCCAGCAGCCTCACGGGGATCAATCAGCCCCAGCATTTT.

The chain combines TRBV2 with TRBJ1-2; D gene uncertain. The ends were cut back, 7 bases at V and 2 bases at J, with 14 bases in the middle. Germline V gene data show CDR1 as SNHLY and CDR2 as FYNNEI. This CDR3 has 14 residues. This CDR3 reads CASKVEGINYGYTF. CDR3 nucleotides: TGTGCCAGCAAGGTCGAAGGGATCAACTATGGCTACACCTTC.

This clonotype was seen more than once but under ten times. The chain carries TRBV5-1 and TRBJ1-1, with 8 positions matching TRBD1. The CDR3 extends over 17 amino acids. With V trimmed by 2 bases and J by 1 base, 10 bases remained unmatched. Germline V gene lookup returns CDR1 SGHRS and CDR2 YFSETQ. The CDR3 is CASSFYVWQGANTEAFF. CDR3 bases: TGCGCCAGCAGCTTCTATGTTTGGCAGGGGGCGAACACTGAAGCTTTCTTT.

This clonotype was recorded a few times. This chain links TRBV15 with TRBJ1-2; D gene unclear. The V end lost 0 bases, the J end lost 5 bases, and 4 bases lay between the germline ends. The CDR3 is made up of 12 amino acids. Per germline, CDR1 LNHNV and CDR2 YYDKDF (reference sequence). DNA for the CDR3: TGTGCCACCAGCAGAGATAAATATGGCTACACCTTC. Its protein product is CATSRDKYGYTF.

CDR3 sequence reads: CASSFTDRNYGYTF. In DNA form, the CDR3 reads TGTGCCAGCAGTTTCACGGACAGGAACTATGGCTACACCTTC. The chain uses TRBV28 and TRBJ1-2; TRBD1 matches 7 bases. Germline trimming cut 3 bases from V and 2 bases from J; bases unmatched to any gene: 3. Germline V gene lookup returns CDR1 MDHEN and CDR2 SYDVKM. The CDR3 contains 14 residues.

This clonotype has a handful of counts. The V call is TRBV7-9, the J call TRBJ1-2; D is unresolved. V was cut by 2 bases and J by 2 bases, with 15 bases left in between. The germline CDR1 and CDR2 sequences are SEHNR and FQNEAQ (reference sequence). The CDR3 contains 16 residues. The CDR3 loop is CASSLSGQEPNYGYTF. The CDR3 bases are TGTGCCAGCAGCTTATCCGGTCAAGAGCCCAACTATGGCTACACCTTC.

This clonotype was counted many times. The chain employs TRBV5-1 and TRBJ1-1; 7 bases agree with TRBD1. CDR1 SGHRS and CDR2 YFSETQ come from the germline V gene. The V gene end was trimmed by 0 bases and the J gene end by 0 bases; junction bases not matched to a gene: 2. The CDR3 length is 15 residues. CDR3 DNA: TGCGCCAGCAGCTTGGGGACAGGACTGAACACTGAAGCTTTCTTT. Translated: CASSLGTGLNTEAFF.

This chain joins TRBV7-2 and TRBJ1-5; possibly TRBD1 for D (6 bases). Germline V gene lookup returns CDR1 SGHTA and CDR2 FQGNSA. The ends were cut back, 2 bases at V and 2 bases at J, with 10 bases in the middle. The CDR3 loop spans 15 amino acids. CDR3 sequence: CASSLWAGGNQPQHF. The DNA for the CDR3 is TGTGCCAGCAGCTTATGGGCAGGGGGCAATCAGCCCCAGCATTTT.

This chain links TRBV11-3 with TRBJ2-1; D remains ambiguous. V gave up 5 bases and J gave up 1 base, with 15 bases separating them. This CDR3 comprises 16 residues. Germline V gene sequence: CDR1 SGHNT, CDR2 YENEEA. The CDR3 sequence: CASSMTGYLSYNEQFF. The CDR3 coding sequence is TGTGCCAGCAGCATGACTGGATACCTATCCTACAATGAGCAGTTCTTC.

This clonotype was recorded at least ten times. This sequence joins TRBV5-1 and TRBJ2-7; 11 bases align to TRBD2. V lost 2 bases to trimming and J lost 7 bases; unmatched junction nucleotides: 5. Per the germline V gene, CDR1 is SGHRS and CDR2 is YFSETQ. This CDR3 spans 14 amino acids. DNA for the CDR3: TGCGCCAGCAGCTTTAGCGGGAGGGCCGAAGAGCAGTACTTC. Translation gives CASSFSGRAEEQYF.

This clonotype appeared a few times. The chain joins TRBV20-1 to TRBJ2-3; 8 bases match TRBD1. Trimming took 5 bases from V and 3 from J; bases not matched to a gene: 10. The CDR3 runs to 15 residues. CDR1 is DFQATT, CDR2 SNEGSKA, per germline (reference sequence). The CDR3 loop is CSAPPTGGRTDTQYF. The CDR3 bases are TGCAGTGCTCCACCAACAGGGGGTAGGACAGATACGCAGTATTTT.